A selection of T cell receptor beta chains follows, all from one sample in a study of cytomegalovirus exposure and HLA in healthy donors. Sequenced by immunoSEQ multiplex PCR; TCRdb stores in-frame clones only, minus some. The table records some 120,000 clones, roughly 70% of them present only once. What was sequenced was PBMCs. The source of these receptors is a woman aged 18-29 years in good health and CMV-seronegative. The CDR3 runs from the conserved cysteine through the conserved F or W. D genes are given only for firm matches. Some rows mark clone size as missing; the rest say once, few, many or name a class of expanded clone.

TRBV30,TRBD1,-,TRBJ1-2,TGTGCCTGGAACCGTGGGACAGGGGATGGCTACACCTTC,CAWNRGTGDGYTF
TRBV6-1,-,-,TRBJ2-5,TGTGCCAGCAGCTGGGGGGTCCAAGAGACCCAGTACTTC,CASSWGVQETQYF
TRBV5-6,-,once,TRBJ2-1,TGTGCCAGCAGCTTCCTTTACAATGAGCAGTTCTTC,CASSFLYNEQFF
TRBV6-1,-,-,TRBJ2-2,TGTGCCAGCAGTTATACGAACACCGGGGAGCTGTTTTTT,CASSYTNTGELFF
TRBV19,TRBD1,-,TRBJ1-2,TGTGCCAGCACCCGACAGGGCCGAGATGGCTACACCTTC,CASTRQGRDGYTF
TRBV2,-,once,TRBJ2-3,TGTGCCAGCAGTGGCTCATCCGCACTCACAGATACGCAGTATTTT,CASSGSSALTDTQYF
TRBV5-4,-,few,TRBJ2-1,TGTGCCAGCAGCTTGGGTGCGGGGGCCAATGAGCAGTTCTTC,CASSLGAGANEQFF
TRBV19,TRBD1,-,TRBJ2-1,TGTGCCAGTAGTTCCCGAAAGGGGGCGGACGATGAGCAGTTCTTC,CASSSRKGADDEQFF
TRBV4-1,-,few,TRBJ1-2,TGCGCCAGCAGCCAAGATCCGGCAGGGATCGTAGGCTACACCTTC,CASSQDPAGIVGYTF
TRBV28,TRBD1,-,TRBJ1-1,TGTGCCAGCAGTTTATGGGAACAGGGGGCGATGGACACTGAAGCTTTCTTT,CASSLWEQGAMDTEAFF
TRBV10-3,-,few,TRBJ1-1,TGTGCCATCAGTGACAGGGGCGACACTGAAGCTTTCTTT,CAISDRGDTEAFF
TRBV5-4,-,few,TRBJ2-7,TGTGCCAGCAGCTTGGAAGTCGGTAGCCGAACCTACGAGCAGTACTTC,CASSLEVGSRTYEQYF
TRBV5-4,TRBD1,-,TRBJ1-1,TGTGCCAGCAGTACAGGGGGCTTCGACACTGAAGCTTTCTTT,CASSTGGFDTEAFF
TRBV7-8,-,-,TRBJ1-5,TGTGCCAGCAGCTGGATGGGGCAGGAGAATCAGCCCCAGCATTTT,CASSWMGQENQPQHF
TRBV6-5,-,few,TRBJ1-1,TGTGCCAGCAGTTACTCGATGGCAGGGCCCACTGAAGCTTTCTTT,CASSYSMAGPTEAFF
TRBV29-1,TRBD1,-,TRBJ1-2,TGCAGCGTTGGACAGGGAGGAAAAGGCTACACCTTC,CSVGQGGKGYTF
TRBV6-5,TRBD2,-,TRBJ2-7,TGTGCCAGCAGTCTTAGCGGGGGGAGCTCCTACGAGCAGTACTTC,CASSLSGGSSYEQYF
TRBV10-3,TRBD2,-,TRBJ2-2,TGTGCCATCAGCGGGGGGGCCTCTCGAGGGGAGCTGTTTTTT,CAISGGASRGELFF
TRBV11-1,TRBD1,-,TRBJ2-2,TGTGCCAGCAGCACCTGGACAGGACTCACCGGGGAGCTGTTTTTT,CASSTWTGLTGELFF
TRBV5-1,TRBD2,-,TRBJ2-7,TGCGCCAGCAGCTTGGGAGCGGGGGGCTCCTACGAGCAGTACTTC,CASSLGAGGSYEQYF
TRBV6-5,-,-,TRBJ1-5,TGTGCCAGCAGTTACTCGCGGGGGCCCAATCAGCCCCAGCATTTT,CASSYSRGPNQPQHF
TRBV5-1,TRBD1,once,TRBJ2-1,TGCGCCAGCAGCTTTGGGACAGGGGTGGGCAATGAGCAGTTCTTC,CASSFGTGVGNEQFF
TRBV6-6,TRBD1,-,TRBJ1-1,TGTGCCAGCACCCCAGGGGGGAACACTGAAGCTTTCTTT,CASTPGGNTEAFF
TRBV4-1,-,once,TRBJ2-5,TGCGCCAGCAGCCAAGTAAGGCAGGGGCAAGAGACCCAGTACTTC,CASSQVRQGQETQYF
TRBV5-1,-,-,TRBJ1-1,TGCGCCAGCAGCCCGAACGGGGGTTTGAACACTGAAGCTTTCTTT,CASSPNGGLNTEAFF
TRBV7-6,TRBD1,-,TRBJ2-1,TGTGCCAGCAGCTTAGTTCAAGGACAGGGTCCCAATGAGCAGTTCTTC,CASSLVQGQGPNEQFF
TRBV5-8,TRBD1,-,TRBJ1-4,TGTGCCAGCCGATCGCAAGCCGGGACAGGGAATGAAAAACTGTTTTTT,CASRSQAGTGNEKLFF
TRBV10-1,-,-,TRBJ2-7,TGCGCCAGCAGTGAGGGACAGCTCACCTACGAGCAGTACTTC,CASSEGQLTYEQYF
TRBV7-8,TRBD1,-,TRBJ2-5,TGTGCCAGCAGCTTAGGAGGGACAGGGGGGACCCAGTACTTC,CASSLGGTGGTQYF
TRBV7-9,-,-,TRBJ2-5,TGTGCCAGCAGCTTAGGTCGGGTTCAAGAGACCCAGTACTTC,CASSLGRVQETQYF
TRBV10-3,-,-,TRBJ1-1,TGTGCCGTTCGGGGAGGTGGTAGGGGCACTGAAGCTTTCTTT,CAVRGGGRGTEAFF
TRBV2,TRBD1,-,TRBJ2-2,TGTGCCAGCAGCACAGGGGCCACCGGGGAGCTGTTTTTT,CASSTGATGELFF
TRBV5-4,-,-,TRBJ2-5,TGTGCCAGCAGCTCAATGGGGCTCAGGTCCCAAGAGACCCAGTACTTC,CASSSMGLRSQETQYF
TRBV4-1,-,-,TRBJ1-1,TGCGCCAGCAGCCAAAGCCCAATGCAGGGTAATAAGAACACTGAAGCTTTCTTT,CASSQSPMQGNKNTEAFF
TRBV5-6,-,few,TRBJ1-3,TGTGCCAGCAGCTTGCCCAGACAGTCCGGAAACACCATATATTTT,CASSLPRQSGNTIYF
TRBV5-5,TRBD1,-,TRBJ1-6,TGTGCCAGCAGCTTGGTTGCAGGGGGCAATTCACCCCTCCACTTT,CASSLVAGGNSPLHF
TRBV28,TRBD1,-,TRBJ1-1,TGTGCCAGCTCTCTGACAGGGTGGGCTTTCTTT,CASSLTGWAFF
TRBV7-9,TRBD1,once,TRBJ2-3,TGTGCCAGCAGCTCCAGGGGGCCAGATACGCAGTATTTT,CASSSRGPDTQYF